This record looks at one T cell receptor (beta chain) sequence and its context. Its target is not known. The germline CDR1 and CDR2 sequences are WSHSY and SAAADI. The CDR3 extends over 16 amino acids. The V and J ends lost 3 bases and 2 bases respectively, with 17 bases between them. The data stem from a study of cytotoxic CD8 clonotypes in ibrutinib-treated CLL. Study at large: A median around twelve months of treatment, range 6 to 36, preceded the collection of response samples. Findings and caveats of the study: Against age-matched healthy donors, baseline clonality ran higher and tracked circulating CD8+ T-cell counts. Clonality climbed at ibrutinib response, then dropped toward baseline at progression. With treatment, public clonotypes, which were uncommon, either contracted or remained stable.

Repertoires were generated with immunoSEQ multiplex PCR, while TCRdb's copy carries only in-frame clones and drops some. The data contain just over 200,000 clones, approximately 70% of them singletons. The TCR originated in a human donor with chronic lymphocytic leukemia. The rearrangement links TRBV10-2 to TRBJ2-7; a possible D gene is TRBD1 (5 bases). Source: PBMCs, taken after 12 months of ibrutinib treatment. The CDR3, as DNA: TGCGCCAGCAGTGACCCCCTCGCGACAGCCACCTACGAGCAGTACTTC. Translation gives CASSDPLATATYEQYF.